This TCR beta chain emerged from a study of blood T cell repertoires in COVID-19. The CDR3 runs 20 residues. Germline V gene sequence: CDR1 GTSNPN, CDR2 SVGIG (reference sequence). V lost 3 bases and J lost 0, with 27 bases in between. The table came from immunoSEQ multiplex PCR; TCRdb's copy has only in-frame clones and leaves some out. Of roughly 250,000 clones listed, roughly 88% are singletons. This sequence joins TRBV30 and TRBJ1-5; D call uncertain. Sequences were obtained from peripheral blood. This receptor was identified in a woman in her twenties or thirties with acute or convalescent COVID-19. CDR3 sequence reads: CAWSAPNQSSRMGSNQPQHF. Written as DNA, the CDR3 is TGTGCCTGGAGCGCACCAAATCAGTCGTCCAGGATGGGTAGCAATCAGCCCCAGCATTTT.